The entry below describes one T cell receptor (beta chain). This record comes from a study of blood T cell repertoires in COVID-19. Background on the study: The United States, Italy and Spain were the sources of the acute and convalescent COVID-19 samples. PBMCs, B-cell-depleted T cells, or T cells provided the cDNA or gDNA that made up the material.

Authors' processing steps: Amplifying reference gene primers gave estimates of nucleated cell counts. Method: immunoSEQ multiplex PCR; TCRdb's copy keeps in-frame clones and lacks some. V, J and clone size are those of that table, while D and trimming were read from the DNA. Of some 250,000 clones in the sample, around 90% are singletons; the top ten hold about 0.7%. This CDR3 comprises 14 residues. Deletions cut 3 bases from V and 3 bases from J, with 12 bases between. CDR1 and CDR2 (germline): SGHDT, YYEEEE. The TCR comes from a human donor in a cohort sampled during active COVID-19. The sequenced material came from peripheral blood. The chain couples TRBV5-6 to TRBJ1-1; possible D gene TRBD1, 6 bases. The CDR3, as DNA: TGTGCCAGCAGCTCCAGGGGCTTTTACACTGAAGCTTTCTTT. Translated, it gives CASSSRGFYTEAFF. Drawing the rest from reference TRBV5-6 and TRBJ1-1, the complete variable domain is DAGVTQSPTHLIKTRGQQVTLRCSPKSGHDTVSWYQQALGQGPQFIFQYYEEEERQRGNFPDRFSGHQFPNYSSELNVNALLLGDSALYLCASSSRGFYTEAFFGQGTRLTVV.